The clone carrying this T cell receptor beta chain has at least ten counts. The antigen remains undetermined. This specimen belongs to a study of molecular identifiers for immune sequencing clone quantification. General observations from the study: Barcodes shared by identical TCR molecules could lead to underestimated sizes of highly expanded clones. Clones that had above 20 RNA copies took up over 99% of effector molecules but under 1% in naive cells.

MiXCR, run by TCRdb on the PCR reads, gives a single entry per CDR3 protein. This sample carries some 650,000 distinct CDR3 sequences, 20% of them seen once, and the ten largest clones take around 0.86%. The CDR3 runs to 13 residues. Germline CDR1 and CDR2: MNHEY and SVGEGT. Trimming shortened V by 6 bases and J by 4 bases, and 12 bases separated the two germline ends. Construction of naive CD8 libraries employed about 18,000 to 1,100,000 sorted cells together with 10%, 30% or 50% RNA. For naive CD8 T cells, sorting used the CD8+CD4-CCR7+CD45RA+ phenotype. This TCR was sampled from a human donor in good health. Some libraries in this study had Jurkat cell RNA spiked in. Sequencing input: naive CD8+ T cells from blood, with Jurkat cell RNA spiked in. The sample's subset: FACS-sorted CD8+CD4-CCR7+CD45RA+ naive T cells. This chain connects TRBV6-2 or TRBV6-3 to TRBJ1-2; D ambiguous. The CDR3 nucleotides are TGTGCCAGCAGAAACGGGATTTTCTATGGCTACACCTTC. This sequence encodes CASRNGIFYGYTF.